The sample holds a few counts of the clone carrying this TCR beta chain. Its antigen is undetermined. A read error may explain this, as a much larger clone is one base away. The data stem from a study of metastatic and nonmetastatic thyroid tumors. The overall study: The study looked at repertoires side by side in blood and in tumor or nodule tissue from malignant and benign thyroid patients.

The ends were cut back, 10 bases at V and 2 bases at J, with 17 bases in the middle. CDR1 is SNHLY and CDR2 is FYNNEI in the germline V gene. The CDR3 spans 14 residues. Per the study methods: Built for papillary thyroid cancer, a distant-metastasis classifier drew on CDR3 differences across clinicopathological groups. Via MiXCR, TCRdb re-called the PCR reads. What appears here as the V and J calls and clone size reflects TCRdb's work, not the paper's. The data hold 35,000 to 40,000 clones, with less than 25% observed a single time. Every patient underwent thyroid surgery untreated. Study-wide findings and caveats: Benign nodules were reported to have significantly lower TCR beta diversity than malignant thyroid tumors, in blood and tumor.

The rearrangement uses TRBV2 and TRBJ1-1, with unresolved D. This receptor was identified in a female donor with papillary thyroid cancer or a benign thyroid nodule (not recorded which). Some clones in this sample may be carry-over from other donors' samples. Sequenced sample: blood. The CDR3 region has the DNA TGTGCCAACCTCCGCCCAGGTATTAACACTGAAGCTTTCTTT. Protein product: CANLRPGINTEAFF.